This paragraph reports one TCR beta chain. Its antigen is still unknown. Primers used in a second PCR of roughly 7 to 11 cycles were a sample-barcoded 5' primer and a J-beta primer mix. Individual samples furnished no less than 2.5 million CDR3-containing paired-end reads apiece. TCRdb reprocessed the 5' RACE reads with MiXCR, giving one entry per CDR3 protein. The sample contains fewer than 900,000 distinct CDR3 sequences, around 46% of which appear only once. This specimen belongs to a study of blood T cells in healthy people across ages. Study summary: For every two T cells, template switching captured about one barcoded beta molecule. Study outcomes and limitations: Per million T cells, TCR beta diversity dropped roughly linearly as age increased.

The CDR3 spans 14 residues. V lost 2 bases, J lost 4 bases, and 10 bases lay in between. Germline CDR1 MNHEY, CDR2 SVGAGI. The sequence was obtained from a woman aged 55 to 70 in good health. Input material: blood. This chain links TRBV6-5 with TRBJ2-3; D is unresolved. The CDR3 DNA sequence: TGTGCCAGCAGTTACGCGATCTCTCCAGATACGCAGTATTTT. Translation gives CASSYAISPDTQYF.